A single sample is the source of the 7 T cell receptor beta chains below, sequenced in a study of Ad26.COV2.S vaccination and SARS-CoV-2 variants. Here immunoSEQ multiplex PCR was the method, and the copy in TCRdb shows in-frame clones only, minus some. The table records around 400,000 clones, about four fifths of them present only once. Treatment indicated: over 15 received Ad26.COV2.S at low or high dose, single or two shots; roughly five received placebo; per-sample allocation not given. Sampling was done on day 63 after the first vaccine or placebo injection. Sequencing used peripheral blood, obtained in a trial of Ad26.COV2.S vaccine versus placebo. All receptors derive from a person between 18 and 60 years old who received the Ad26.COV2.S COVID-19 vaccine or a placebo.

The rearrangement joins TRBV6-2 or TRBV6-3 to TRBJ2-7; 8 positions match TRBD1. This CDR3 contains 15 residues. Germline V CDR1 and CDR2: MNHEY, SVGEGT. J gave up 5 bases and V 4 bases, and 10 bases lay outside the gene matches. The CDR3 coding sequence is TGTGCCAGCAGTTCCCCCGGACAGGGACACCACGAGCAGTACTTC. This sequence encodes CASSSPGQGHHEQYF.

This clone was detected once. The chain is built from TRBV9 and TRBJ2-3, with D perhaps matching TRBD2 (6 bases). This CDR3 spans 17 amino acids. The V and J ends lost 4 bases and 2 bases respectively, with 20 bases between them. CDR1 SGDLS and CDR2 YYNGEE come from the germline V gene. CDR3 DNA sequence: TGTGCCAGCAGCAGAAGGGCGCGGGGCGACTCCACAGATACGCAGTATTTT. Translated: CASSRRARGDSTDTQYF.

V is TRBV6-6 and J is TRBJ1-1; tentatively, D is TRBD1 (6 bases). The ends were cut back, 6 bases at V and 3 bases at J, with 11 bases in the middle. CDR3 length: 13 amino acids. Germline-derived CDR1 and CDR2 are MNHNY and SVGAGI (reference sequence). CDR3 residues: CASRAQGYTEAFF. The DNA of the CDR3 is TGTGCCAGCAGGGCGCAGGGGTACACTGAAGCTTTCTTT.

The genes are TRBV18 and TRBJ1-6, with 8 bases fitting TRBD1. J was trimmed by 9 bases and V by 2 bases; bases with no gene match: 6. The length of the CDR3 is 15 residues. Germline lookup yields CDR1 KGHSH and CDR2 LQKENI. The CDR3: CASSPRGQVLSPLHF. CDR3 nucleotides: TGTGCCAGCTCACCAAGGGGACAGGTCCTTTCACCCCTCCACTTT. Complete variable domain (other parts from reference TRBV18 and TRBJ1-6): NAGVMQNPRHLVRRRGQEARLRCSPMKGHSHVYWYRQLPEEGLKFMVYLQKENIIDESGMPKERFSAEFPKEGPSILRIQQVVRGDSAAYFCASSPRGQVLSPLHFGNGTRLTVT.

This chain links TRBV5-4 with TRBJ1-2, with 9 nucleotides matching TRBD1. This CDR3 contains 15 residues. Trimming took 3 bases from V and 3 from J; bases not matched to a gene: 6. CDR1 is SGHNT and CDR2 is YYREEE in the germline V gene (reference sequence). The CDR3 region is CASSSGQGWDYGYTF. The DNA for the CDR3 is TGTGCCAGCAGCTCGGGACAGGGCTGGGACTATGGCTACACCTTC.

This clone was observed a single time. V is TRBV3-1 (or the pseudogene TRBV3-2) and J is TRBJ1-1; D is uncertain. Trimming cost V 1 base and J 1 base, with 13 bases left between them. The germline V gene has CDR1 LGHDT and CDR2 YNNKEL (reference sequence). This CDR3 is built from 16 residues. The CDR3 nucleotides are TGTGCCAGCAGCCAAGGGGGATGGCAGACGAACACTGAAGCTTTCTTT. As protein: CASSQGGWQTNTEAFF.

Only one count was recorded for this clone. V is TRBV4-3 and J is TRBJ1-1; TRBD1 might be the D (5 bases). V was cut by 0 bases and J by 1 base, with 18 bases left in between. CDR1 is LGHNA and CDR2 is YSLEER in the germline V gene. The CDR3 totals 18 residues. The CDR3 sequence: CASSQEAWGEGRNTEAFF. In nucleotides, the CDR3 is TGCGCCAGCAGCCAAGAGGCCTGGGGGGAAGGGAGGAACACTGAAGCTTTCTTT.